This TCR beta chain was sequenced during a study of cytomegalovirus exposure and HLA in healthy donors. 13 Jbeta primers and 60 Vbeta primers were used for the PCR. Original analysis: There were some 87 million unique TCR beta chains by a later count, and approximately 11 million of them were shared. Only in-frame clones appear in the TCRdb table, and some are missing; sequencing was by immunoSEQ multiplex PCR. From that table come the V and J calls and clone size; the DNA was used to work out D and trimming. This table has over 150,000 clones, approximately 69% appearing once. After removal of 4 bases from V and 3 bases from J, the junction contained 2 bases not matched to a gene. Germline-derived CDR1 and CDR2 are SGHVS and FQNEAQ. The CDR3 contains 14 residues. Study results and limitations: Previous analysis showed most TCR beta V segments were productive about 87% or about 30% of the time.

Remarks on this clone: The antigen is undetermined.

The sequence was obtained from a man aged 25 to 40 in good health and CMV-seronegative. This sequence joins TRBV7-8 and TRBJ1-5; 8 nucleotides match TRBD1. The specimen sequenced was PBMCs. The CDR3 coding sequence is TGTGCCAGCAGCTCAGGGGGCGTCAATCAGCCCCAGCATTTT. Translating it yields CASSSGGVNQPQHF.